This is a list of T cell receptor beta chains from one sample in a study of fetal regulatory T cell absence and autoimmunity. Assay used: immunoSEQ multiplex PCR; TCRdb lists only in-frame clones, some missing. The table has some 46,000 clones, around 83% seen once. Specimen: cord blood. The receptors derive from a newborn boy with IPEX syndrome. Both conserved end residues are part of each CDR3. D genes are given only for firm matches. Expanded clones are given a class, and other clones once, few, many or no size at all.

size: .; D: TRBD2; V: TRBV4-1; J: TRBJ2-1; DNA: TGCGCCAGCAGCCAAATGCAGACTAGCGGGGGAGTCTACAATGAGCAGTTCTTC; CDR3: CASSQMQTSGGVYNEQFF
size: .; D: TRBD2; V: TRBV7-9; J: TRBJ2-3; DNA: TGTGCCAGCAGCCGACTAGCGGGTACAGCCACGCAGTATTTT; CDR3: CASSRLAGTATQYF
size: .; D: TRBD1; V: TRBV19; J: TRBJ1-5; DNA: TGTGCCAGTAGTACGGACAGGTTTTATCAGCCCCAGCATTTT; CDR3: CASSTDRFYQPQHF
size: few; D: .; V: TRBV4-1; J: TRBJ2-5; DNA: TGCGCCAGCAGCCCCTTGACGAGGGGAGAGACCCAGTACTTC; CDR3: CASSPLTRGETQYF
size: .; D: .; V: TRBV19; J: TRBJ2-7; DNA: TGTGCCAGTAGTGGGCCAGGGAGACCTTACGAGCAGTACTTC; CDR3: CASSGPGRPYEQYF
size: .; D: TRBD2; V: TRBV27; J: TRBJ2-3; DNA: TGTGCCAGCAGTTTAGCGGGGGGCACAGATACGCAGTATTTT; CDR3: CASSLAGGTDTQYF
size: .; D: .; V: TRBV7-2; J: TRBJ2-7; DNA: TGTGCCAGCAGCTTTCGGGCCTACGAGCAGTACTTC; CDR3: CASSFRAYEQYF
size: .; D: .; V: TRBV27; J: TRBJ1-2; DNA: TGTGCCAGCAGTTTATGGGGGATGGATGGCTACACCTTC; CDR3: CASSLWGMDGYTF
size: .; D: TRBD1; V: TRBV11-2; J: TRBJ2-4; DNA: TGTGCCAGCAGCTTAGGGCTCAGAGGGGGCCCACACATTCAGTACTTC; CDR3: CASSLGLRGGPHIQYF
size: .; D: .; V: TRBV6-5; J: TRBJ1-1; DNA: TGTGCCAGCAGTCGCGGGACAAATGAAGCTTTCTTT; CDR3: CASSRGTNEAFF
size: .; D: .; V: TRBV27; J: TRBJ2-1; DNA: TGTGCCAGCAGTCCCTGGGTCCACTACAATGAGCAGTTCTTC; CDR3: CASSPWVHYNEQFF
size: .; D: TRBD2; V: TRBV10-1; J: TRBJ2-2; DNA: TGCGCCAGCAGTGCGACGGGACTAGCGGGGGGGCAGGCCGGGGAGCTGTTTTTT; CDR3: CASSATGLAGGQAGELFF
size: .; D: .; V: TRBV9; J: TRBJ2-2; DNA: TGTGCCAGCAGCGTAGCGGACTACAACACCGGGGAGCTGTTTTTT; CDR3: CASSVADYNTGELFF
size: .; D: .; V: TRBV21-1; J: TRBJ1-2; DNA: TGTGCCAGCAGCAAAGGCCCGGGATATGGCTACACCTTC; CDR3: CASSKGPGYGYTF
size: .; D: .; V: TRBV10-1; J: TRBJ2-3; DNA: TGCGCCAGCAGTCGGCGAGGCACAGATACGCAGTATTTT; CDR3: CASSRRGTDTQYF
size: few; D: TRBD1; V: TRBV5-4; J: TRBJ1-6; DNA: TGTGCCAGCAGAGGGGGCCCTAATTCACCCCTCCACTTT; CDR3: CASRGGPNSPLHF
size: .; D: .; V: TRBV19; J: TRBJ1-5; DNA: TGTGCCAGTAATTGGGTCGGAGATCATAGCAATCAGCCCCAGCATTTT; CDR3: CASNWVGDHSNQPQHF
size: .; D: .; V: TRBV13; J: TRBJ2-3; DNA: TGTGCCAGCAGCCCCACAGCAGATACGCAGTATTTT; CDR3: CASSPTADTQYF
size: once; D: .; V: TRBV5-1; J: TRBJ2-1; DNA: TGCGCCAGCACCTTGAGCGGCTTGGAGCCTGAGCAGTTCTTC; CDR3: CASTLSGLEPEQFF
size: once; D: TRBD2; V: TRBV19; J: TRBJ2-1; DNA: TGTGCCAGTAGTATTATGGCGATTGGGCGGGGGGTTTACAATGAGCAGTTCTTC; CDR3: CASSIMAIGRGVYNEQFF
size: .; D: TRBD2; V: TRBV2; J: TRBJ2-3; DNA: TGTGCCAGCAGTCCCACTAGCGGGAGAGATACGCAGTATTTT; CDR3: CASSPTSGRDTQYF
size: .; D: .; V: TRBV2; J: TRBJ2-7; DNA: TGTGCCAGCAGTGATCTCCTTGTCGAGCAGTACTTC; CDR3: CASSDLLVEQYF
size: .; D: .; V: TRBV9; J: TRBJ1-2; DNA: TGTGCCAGCAGCCCCCAGACAGTTCTCTATGGCTACACCTTC; CDR3: CASSPQTVLYGYTF
size: .; D: .; V: TRBV19; J: TRBJ2-3; DNA: TGTGCCAGTAGTCGCCGCAGTCTAGCCTCCACAGATACGCAGTATTTT; CDR3: CASSRRSLASTDTQYF
size: .; D: TRBD1; V: TRBV6-5; J: TRBJ2-5; DNA: TGTGCCAGCAGTCAGGACAGGGCAGAGACCCAGTACTTC; CDR3: CASSQDRAETQYF
size: .; D: .; V: TRBV11-3; J: TRBJ2-1; DNA: TGTGCCAGCAGCCCCGACCGAGCGAGGAATGAGCAGTTCTTC; CDR3: CASSPDRARNEQFF
size: few; D: TRBD2; V: TRBV15; J: TRBJ2-7; DNA: TGTGCCACCAGCAGAGATAGGACTAGCGGGGACGAGCAGTACTTC; CDR3: CATSRDRTSGDEQYF
size: .; D: TRBD2; V: TRBV13; J: TRBJ2-3; DNA: TGTGCCAGCAGCCCCCCCAGCGGGGGGACGGTCAGCACAGATACGCAGTATTTT; CDR3: CASSPPSGGTVSTDTQYF
size: .; D: .; V: TRBV6-5; J: TRBJ2-7; DNA: TGTGCCAGCAGCCGGGGCTACGAGCAGTACTTC; CDR3: CASSRGYEQYF
size: .; D: .; V: TRBV30; J: TRBJ2-3; DNA: TGTGCCTGGAGTGTTGGGGGAGCCGCATACACAGATACGCAGTATTTT; CDR3: CAWSVGGAAYTDTQYF
size: .; D: .; V: TRBV21-1; J: TRBJ1-2; DNA: TGTGCCAGCAGCAAACTAGACGGTGGGGGAGGAGGCTACACCTTC; CDR3: CASSKLDGGGGGYTF
size: .; D: .; V: TRBV10-2; J: TRBJ2-7; DNA: TGCGCCAGCAGTGAGCATATGGACACGTACGAGCAGTACTTC; CDR3: CASSEHMDTYEQYF
size: few; D: .; V: TRBV6-1; J: TRBJ1-5; DNA: TGTGCCAGCCAACAGAAATTCAATCAGCCCCAGCATTTT; CDR3: CASQQKFNQPQHF
size: .; D: TRBD2; V: TRBV19; J: TRBJ2-3; DNA: TGTGCCAGTAATAGCGGGGGGCCTGGAGATACGCAGTATTTT; CDR3: CASNSGGPGDTQYF
size: .; D: .; V: TRBV7-2; J: TRBJ2-3; DNA: TGTGCCAGCAGCTTAGCGTTGCCGTTCGAGACGCAGTATTTT; CDR3: CASSLALPFETQYF
size: .; D: .; V: TRBV7-8; J: TRBJ2-3; DNA: TGTGCCAGCAGCTTAGTACCCCTGAGCACAGATACGCAGTATTTT; CDR3: CASSLVPLSTDTQYF
size: .; D: TRBD1; V: TRBV6-1; J: TRBJ1-1; DNA: TGTGCCAGCAGTTTAGTTCGGACAGGGTGGACTGAAGCTTTCTTT; CDR3: CASSLVRTGWTEAFF
size: .; D: TRBD2; V: TRBV11-2; J: TRBJ2-3; DNA: TGTGCCAGCAGCTTAAGGCGGGGGGGCCGTATCACAGATACGCAGTATTTT; CDR3: CASSLRRGGRITDTQYF
size: .; D: .; V: TRBV30; J: TRBJ2-7; DNA: TGTGCCTCCTCCCGGGGCAGCCAGGCATATTACGAGCAGTACTTC; CDR3: CASSRGSQAYYEQYF
size: .; D: TRBD2; V: TRBV7-2; J: TRBJ2-7; DNA: TGTGCCAGCAGCTTAGATCTGCGCGCGGGGGGCTTGGAGCAGTACTTC; CDR3: CASSLDLRAGGLEQYF
size: .; D: TRBD2; V: TRBV4-1; J: TRBJ2-1; DNA: TGCGCCAGCAGCCACCAGGGACTAGCGGTCAATGAGCAGTTCTTC; CDR3: CASSHQGLAVNEQFF
size: .; D: .; V: TRBV5-1; J: TRBJ2-2; DNA: TGCGCCAGCAGCTTGCCAAACACCGGGGAGCTGTTTTTT; CDR3: CASSLPNTGELFF
size: .; D: TRBD2; V: TRBV11-2; J: TRBJ2-7; DNA: TGTGCCAGCAGCTCACCCGGGAGGGGAAGCTCCTACGAGCAGTACTTC; CDR3: CASSSPGRGSSYEQYF
size: once; D: .; V: TRBV25-1; J: TRBJ1-3; DNA: TGTGCCAGCAGAGGGACGGCTGGAAACACCATATATTTT; CDR3: CASRGTAGNTIYF
size: .; D: .; V: TRBV30; J: TRBJ1-1; DNA: TGTGCCTGGGGTAGGGACACTGAAGCTTTCTTT; CDR3: CAWGRDTEAFF
size: .; D: .; V: TRBV25-1; J: TRBJ2-3; DNA: TGTGCCAGCAGGTTAGGGGGAGGAGATACGCAGTATTTT; CDR3: CASRLGGGDTQYF
size: .; D: .; V: TRBV13; J: TRBJ2-1; DNA: TGTGCCAGCAGCACTAGGGACTCGAGCTCCTACAATGAGCAGTTCTTC; CDR3: CASSTRDSSSYNEQFF
size: .; D: .; V: TRBV4-1; J: TRBJ2-1; DNA: TGCGCCAGCAGCCAGTACCCCACTAGCAACCATGAGCAGTTCTTC; CDR3: CASSQYPTSNHEQFF
size: .; D: TRBD1; V: TRBV30; J: TRBJ1-5; DNA: TGTGCCTGGGCGACGGGACAGGGGAGTCAGCCCCAGCATTTT; CDR3: CAWATGQGSQPQHF
size: .; D: .; V: TRBV21-1; J: TRBJ2-5; DNA: TGTGCCAGCAGCAAATGGGGGGTCCAAGAGACCCAGTACTTC; CDR3: CASSKWGVQETQYF
size: .; D: .; V: TRBV10-3; J: TRBJ2-4; DNA: TGTGCCATCAGTGAGCCGACAGAGGCCAAAAACATTCAGTACTTC; CDR3: CAISEPTEAKNIQYF
size: .; D: .; V: TRBV7-6; J: TRBJ2-2; DNA: TGTGCCAGCAGCGCTCAGTTAACCGGGGAGCTGTTTTTT; CDR3: CASSAQLTGELFF
size: .; D: TRBD2; V: TRBV12-5; J: TRBJ2-7; DNA: TGTGCTAGTGGTTTGGTCCTTAGCGGGATAATGAACGAGCAGTACTTC; CDR3: CASGLVLSGIMNEQYF